The clone carrying this T cell receptor (beta chain) was counted a few times. Its antigen is not known. This entry is derived from a study of cytomegalovirus exposure and HLA in healthy donors. PCR amplification relied on 60 Vbeta primers (plus 13 Jbeta primers). The data were produced by immunoSEQ multiplex PCR, yet TCRdb's version contains in-frame clones alone and is incomplete. The sample lists about 96,000 clones, approximately 74% occurring once. The study, taken as a whole, reports: Both high specificity and high sensitivity reportedly marked the classifier's diagnosis of cytomegalovirus status.

This receptor was obtained from a female donor in good health and CMV-seropositive. The sequenced sample consisted of PBMCs.

The CDR3, as DNA: TGCGCCAGCAGCCTATCAGGGGGGCCTTTCACAGATACGCAGTATTTT. It is translated as CASSLSGGPFTDTQYF. The chain links TRBV4-1 to TRBJ2-3, with D maybe TRBD1 (7 bases). This CDR3 is built from 16 residues. Germline-derived CDR1 and CDR2 are MGHRA and YSYEKL. V lost 4 bases, J lost 2 bases, and 16 bases lay in between.